This TCR beta chain appears in the sequencing data of a study of CD8 T cells in ankylosing spondylitis. Study findings and constraints: Those disease-linked clones were CD8+; they were also relatively rare in peripheral blood. One TCR beta motif, made up of several highly homologous variants, appeared characteristic of ankylosing spondylitis blood. Disease-linked clones reportedly showed significant enrichment in matched ankylosing spondylitis synovial fluid.

This clonotype was seen a handful of times. The antigen remains undetermined. Each TCR beta library was made by quantitative 5'-RACE that incorporated molecular barcodes. TCRdb reanalysed the 5' RACE reads using MiXCR and keeps one entry per CDR3 protein. This table holds about 800,000 distinct CDR3 sequences, about 11% found once. V was cut by 1 base and J by 7 bases, with 16 bases left in between. This CDR3 comprises 15 residues. Sequences were obtained from blood, either unsorted or a sorted T cell fraction (not recorded which). The J gene is TRBJ1-2, the V gene TRBV12-3 or TRBV12-4; the D is unclear. The TCR was taken from a male donor with ankylosing spondylitis. CDR3: CASSLELRPRGGYTF. The CDR3, as DNA: TGTGCCAGCAGTTTAGAACTTAGGCCTCGAGGTGGCTACACCTTC.